This paragraph reports one T cell receptor (beta chain). Its antigen remains unidentified. The data originate from a study of T cell responses to AZD1222 COVID-19 vaccine. Notes on the study in general: Donors skewed white British and female; clonal diversity was possibly underestimated. Spike-spanning, vaccine-associated CD4 TCRs were dominant at 160-218 and 743-854.

V was cut by 4 bases and J by 4 bases, with 9 bases left in between. Germline assignment: CDR1 SGHKS and CDR2 YYEKEE (reference sequence). The CDR3 consists of 12 residues. Data came from immunoSEQ multiplex PCR; TCRdb stores just in-frame clones and leaves some out. Counted here are roughly 76,000 clones, approximately 91% occurring once; the ten biggest clones make up approximately 11%. The genes are TRBV5-5 and TRBJ2-7; tentatively, D is TRBD1 or TRBD2 (5 bases each). The specimen comprised peripheral blood, sampled on day 0 of AZD1222 vaccination. This receptor was obtained from an adult in good health. This chain's CDR3 is CASSPGTYEQYV. CDR3 sequence (DNA): TGTGCCAGCAGCCCCGGGACGTACGAGCAGTACGTC.